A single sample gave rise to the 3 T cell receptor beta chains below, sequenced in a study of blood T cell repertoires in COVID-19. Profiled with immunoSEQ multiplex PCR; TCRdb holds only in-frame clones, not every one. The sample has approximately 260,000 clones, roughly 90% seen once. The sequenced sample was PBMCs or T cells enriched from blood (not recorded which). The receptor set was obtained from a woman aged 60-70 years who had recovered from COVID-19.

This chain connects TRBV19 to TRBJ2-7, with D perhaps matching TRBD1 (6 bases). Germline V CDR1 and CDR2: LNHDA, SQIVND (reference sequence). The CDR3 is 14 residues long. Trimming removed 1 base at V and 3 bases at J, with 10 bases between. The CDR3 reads CASSIAQGLYEQYF. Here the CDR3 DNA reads TGTGCCAGTAGTATAGCCCAGGGGCTCTACGAGCAGTACTTC.

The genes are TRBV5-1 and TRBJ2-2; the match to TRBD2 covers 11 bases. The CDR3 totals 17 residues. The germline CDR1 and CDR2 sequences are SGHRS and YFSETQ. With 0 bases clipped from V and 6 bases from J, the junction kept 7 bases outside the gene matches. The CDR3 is CASSLDTSGGVAGELFF. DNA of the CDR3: TGCGCCAGCAGCTTGGATACTAGCGGGGGAGTAGCCGGGGAGCTGTTTTTT.

CDR3 protein: CAWGTGMGSPLHF. Written as DNA, the CDR3 is TGTGCCTGGGGGACAGGGATGGGTTCACCCCTCCACTTT. The chain carries TRBV30 and TRBJ1-6, with 9 bases that match TRBD1. The length of the CDR3 is 13 residues. Germline V gives CDR1 GTSNPN, CDR2 SVGIG (reference sequence). With V trimmed by 5 bases and J by 9 bases, 5 bases remained unmatched.